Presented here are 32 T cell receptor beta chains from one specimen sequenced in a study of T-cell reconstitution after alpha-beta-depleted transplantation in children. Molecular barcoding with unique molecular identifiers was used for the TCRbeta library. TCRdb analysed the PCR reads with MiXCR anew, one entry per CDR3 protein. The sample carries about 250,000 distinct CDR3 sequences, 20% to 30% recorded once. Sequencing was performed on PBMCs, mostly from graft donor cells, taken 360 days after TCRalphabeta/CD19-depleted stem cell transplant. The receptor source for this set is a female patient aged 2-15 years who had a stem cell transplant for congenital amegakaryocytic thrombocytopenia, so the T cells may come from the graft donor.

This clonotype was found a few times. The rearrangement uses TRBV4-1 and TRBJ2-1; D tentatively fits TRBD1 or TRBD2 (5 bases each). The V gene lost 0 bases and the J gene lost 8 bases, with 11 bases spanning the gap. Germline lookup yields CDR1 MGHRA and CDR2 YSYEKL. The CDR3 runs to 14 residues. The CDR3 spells CASSQELVGDEQFF. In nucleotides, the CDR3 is TGCGCCAGCAGCCAAGAACTAGTAGGGGATGAGCAGTTCTTC.

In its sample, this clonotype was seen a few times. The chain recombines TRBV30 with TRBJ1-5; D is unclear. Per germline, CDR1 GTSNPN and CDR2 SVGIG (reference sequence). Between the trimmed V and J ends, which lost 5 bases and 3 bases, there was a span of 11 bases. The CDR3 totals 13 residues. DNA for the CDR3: TGTGCCTGGCAGGACGGTTACAATCAGCCCCAGCATTTT. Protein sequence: CAWQDGYNQPQHF. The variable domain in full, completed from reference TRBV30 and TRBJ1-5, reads SQTIHQWPATLVQPVGSPLSLECTVEGTSNPNLYWYRQAAGRGLQLLFYSVGIGQISSEVPQNLSASRPQDRQFILSSKKLLLSDSGFYLCAWQDGYNQPQHFGDGTRLSIL.

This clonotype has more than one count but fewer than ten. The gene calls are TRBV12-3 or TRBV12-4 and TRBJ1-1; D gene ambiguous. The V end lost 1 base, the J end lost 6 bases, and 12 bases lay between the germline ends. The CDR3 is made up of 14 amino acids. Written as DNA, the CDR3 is TGTGCCAGCAGTTTAGGTCTCGCCAGCTCTGAAGCTTTCTTT. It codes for CASSLGLASSEAFF.

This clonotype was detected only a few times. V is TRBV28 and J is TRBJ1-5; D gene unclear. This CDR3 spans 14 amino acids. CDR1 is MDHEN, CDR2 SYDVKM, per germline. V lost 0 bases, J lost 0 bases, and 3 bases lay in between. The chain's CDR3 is CASSLWGSNQPQHF. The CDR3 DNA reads TGTGCCAGCAGTTTATGGGGTAGCAATCAGCCCCAGCATTTT.

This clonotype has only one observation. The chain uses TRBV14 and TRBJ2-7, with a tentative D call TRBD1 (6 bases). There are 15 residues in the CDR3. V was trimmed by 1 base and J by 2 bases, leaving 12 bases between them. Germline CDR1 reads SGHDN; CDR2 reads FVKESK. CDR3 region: CASSQAGAGAYEQYF. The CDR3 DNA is TGTGCCAGCAGCCAAGCTGGTGCAGGGGCCTACGAGCAGTACTTC. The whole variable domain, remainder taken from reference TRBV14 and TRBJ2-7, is EAGVTQFPSHSVIEKGQTVTLRCDPISGHDNLYWYRRVMGKEIKFLLHFVKESKQDESGMPNNRFLAERTGGTYSTLKVQPAELEDSGVYFCASSQAGAGAYEQYFGPGTRLTVT.

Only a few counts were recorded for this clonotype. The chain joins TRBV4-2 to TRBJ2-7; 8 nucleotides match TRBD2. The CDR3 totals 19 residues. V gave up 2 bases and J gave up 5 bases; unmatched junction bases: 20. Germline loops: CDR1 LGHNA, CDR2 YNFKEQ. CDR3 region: CASSQYSLGLVSPPDEQYF. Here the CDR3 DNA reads TGTGCCAGCAGCCAATATTCGTTGGGACTAGTAAGTCCCCCCGACGAGCAGTACTTC.

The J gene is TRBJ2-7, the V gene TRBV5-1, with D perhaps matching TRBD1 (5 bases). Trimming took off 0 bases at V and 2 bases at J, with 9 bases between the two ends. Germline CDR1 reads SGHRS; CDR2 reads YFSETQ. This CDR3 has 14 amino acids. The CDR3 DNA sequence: TGCGCCAGCAGCTTGGTAGGGGATCCCTACGAGCAGTACTTC. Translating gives CASSLVGDPYEQYF.

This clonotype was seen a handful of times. CDR3 DNA: TGTGCCAGCAGGGGCCAGACTAGCGGGAATGTTCTCGTCTCCTACAATGAGCAGTTCTTC. It yields the protein CASRGQTSGNVLVSYNEQFF. The rearrangement uses TRBV12-3 or TRBV12-4 and TRBJ2-1, with 11 bases matching TRBD2. This CDR3 is 20 amino acids long. V lost 6 bases, J lost 0 bases, and 16 bases stayed unmatched.

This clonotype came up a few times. CDR3 coding DNA: TGCGCCAGCAGCCAAGGTAACAGGGGGAGGAACACTGAAGCTTTCTTT. Encoded protein: CASSQGNRGRNTEAFF. V is TRBV4-1 and J is TRBJ1-1, with 8 positions matching TRBD1. This CDR3 spans 16 amino acids. CDR1 and CDR2 from the germline V gene are MGHRA and YSYEKL. With 1 base clipped from V and 1 base from J, the junction kept 5 bases outside the gene matches.

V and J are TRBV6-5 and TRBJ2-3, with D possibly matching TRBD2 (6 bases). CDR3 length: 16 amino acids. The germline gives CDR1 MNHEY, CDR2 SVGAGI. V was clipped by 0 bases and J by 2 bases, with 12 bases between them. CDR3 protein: CASSYSFSGITDTQYF. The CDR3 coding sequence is TGTGCCAGCAGTTACTCGTTTAGCGGAATCACAGATACGCAGTATTTT.

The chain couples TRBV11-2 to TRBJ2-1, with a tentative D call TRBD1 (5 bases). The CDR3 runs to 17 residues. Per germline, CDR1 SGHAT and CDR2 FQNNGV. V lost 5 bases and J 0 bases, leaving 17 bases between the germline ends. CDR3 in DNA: TGTGCCAGCAGCGGATTGGACACCCTGAGCTCCTACAATGAGCAGTTCTTC. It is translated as CASSGLDTLSSYNEQFF.

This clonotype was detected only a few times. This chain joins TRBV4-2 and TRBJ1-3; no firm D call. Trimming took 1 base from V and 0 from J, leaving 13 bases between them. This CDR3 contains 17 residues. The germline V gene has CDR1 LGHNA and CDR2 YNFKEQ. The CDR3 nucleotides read TGTGCCAGCAGCCAAGTCTTTGCAGTCAGCTCTGGAAACACCATATATTTT. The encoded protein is CASSQVFAVSSGNTIYF.

The CDR3 spells CASSFGGENYGYTF. CDR3 sequence (DNA): TGCGCCAGCAGCTTTGGGGGGGAAAATTATGGCTACACCTTC. The V call is TRBV5-1, the J call TRBJ1-2, with D possibly being TRBD1 (5 bases). Germline V CDR1 and CDR2: SGHRS, YFSETQ. V lost 2 bases to trimming and J lost 5 bases, with 13 bases between them. CDR3 length: 14 residues.

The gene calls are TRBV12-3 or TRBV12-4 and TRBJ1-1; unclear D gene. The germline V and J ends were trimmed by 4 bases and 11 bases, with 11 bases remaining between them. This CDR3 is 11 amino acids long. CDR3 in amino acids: CASSSVVLAFF. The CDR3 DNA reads TGTGCCAGCAGTTCGGTGGTATTGGCTTTCTTT.

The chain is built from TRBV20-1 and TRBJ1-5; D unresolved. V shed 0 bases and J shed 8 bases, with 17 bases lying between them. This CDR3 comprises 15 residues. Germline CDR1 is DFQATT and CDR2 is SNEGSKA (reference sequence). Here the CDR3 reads CSARERATLDKPQHF. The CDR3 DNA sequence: TGCAGTGCTAGAGAGCGCGCGACACTAGATAAGCCCCAGCATTTT.

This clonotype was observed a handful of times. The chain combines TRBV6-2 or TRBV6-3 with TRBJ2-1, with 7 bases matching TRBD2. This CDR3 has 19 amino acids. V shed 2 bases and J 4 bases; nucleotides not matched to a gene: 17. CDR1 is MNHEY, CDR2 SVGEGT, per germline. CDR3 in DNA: TGTGCCAGCAGTTACGTCAAAAGGATAGGCGGGAGCCCGTACAATGAGCAGTTCTTC. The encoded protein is CASSYVKRIGGSPYNEQFF.

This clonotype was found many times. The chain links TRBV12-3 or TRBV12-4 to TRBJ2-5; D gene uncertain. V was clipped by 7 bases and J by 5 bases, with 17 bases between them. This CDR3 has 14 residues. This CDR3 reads CASTMDQRLETQYF. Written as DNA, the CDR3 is TGTGCCAGCACCATGGACCAGAGGCTGGAGACCCAGTACTTC.

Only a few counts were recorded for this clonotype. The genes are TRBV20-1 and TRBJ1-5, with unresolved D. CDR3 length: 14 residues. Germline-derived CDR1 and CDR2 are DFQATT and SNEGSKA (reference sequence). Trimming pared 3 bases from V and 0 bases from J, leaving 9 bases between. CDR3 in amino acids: CSARDGSSNQPQHF. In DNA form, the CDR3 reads TGCAGTGCTAGGGACGGAAGTAGCAATCAGCCCCAGCATTTT.

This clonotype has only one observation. CDR3 region: CASSVTSGGPLVRTDTQYF. DNA for the CDR3: TGTGCCAGCAGCGTTACTAGCGGGGGGCCACTCGTAAGAACAGATACGCAGTATTTT. J is TRBJ2-3 and V is TRBV9, with 12 nucleotides matching TRBD2. CDR1 and CDR2 (germline): SGDLS, YYNGEE. With V trimmed by 2 bases and J by 3 bases, 13 bases remained unmatched. The CDR3 is 19 amino acids.

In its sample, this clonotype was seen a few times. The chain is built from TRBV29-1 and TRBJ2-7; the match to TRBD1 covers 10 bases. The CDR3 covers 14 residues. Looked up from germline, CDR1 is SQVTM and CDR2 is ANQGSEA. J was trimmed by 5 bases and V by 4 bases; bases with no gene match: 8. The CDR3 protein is CSVGPGTGDHEQYF. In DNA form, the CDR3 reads TGCAGCGTTGGTCCCGGGACAGGGGACCACGAGCAGTACTTC.

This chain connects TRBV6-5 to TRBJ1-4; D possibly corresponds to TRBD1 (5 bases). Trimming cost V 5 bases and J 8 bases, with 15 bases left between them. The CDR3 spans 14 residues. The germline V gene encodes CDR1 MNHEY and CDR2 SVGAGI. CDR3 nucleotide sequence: TGTGCCAGCAGTCGAGACCTGAACAGGGAAAAACTGTTTTTT. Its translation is CASSRDLNREKLFF.

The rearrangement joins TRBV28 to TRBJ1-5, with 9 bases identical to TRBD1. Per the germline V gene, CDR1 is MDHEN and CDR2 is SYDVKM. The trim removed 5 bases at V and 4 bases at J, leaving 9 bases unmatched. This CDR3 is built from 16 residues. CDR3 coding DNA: TGTGCCAGCAGTCAAGGACAGGGGATAGGTAATCAGCCCCAGCATTTT. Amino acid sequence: CASSQGQGIGNQPQHF.

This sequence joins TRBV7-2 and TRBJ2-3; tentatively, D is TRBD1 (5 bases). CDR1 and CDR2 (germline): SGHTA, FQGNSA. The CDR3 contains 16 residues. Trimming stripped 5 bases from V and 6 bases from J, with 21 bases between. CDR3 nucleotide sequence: TGTGCCAGCAGCCGCGCGACTTCCCGGACACGCGATACGCAGTATTTT. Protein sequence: CASSRATSRTRDTQYF.

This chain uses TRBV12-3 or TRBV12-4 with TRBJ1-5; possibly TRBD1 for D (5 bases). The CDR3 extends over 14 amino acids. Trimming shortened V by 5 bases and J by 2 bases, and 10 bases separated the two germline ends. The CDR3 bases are TGTGCCAGCAGTCGGGGGTTACGCAATCAGCCCCAGCATTTT. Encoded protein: CASSRGLRNQPQHF.

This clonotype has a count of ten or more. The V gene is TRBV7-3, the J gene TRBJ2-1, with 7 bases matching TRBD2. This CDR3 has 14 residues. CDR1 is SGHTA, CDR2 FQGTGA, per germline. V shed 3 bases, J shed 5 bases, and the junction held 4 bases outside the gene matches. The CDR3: CASSLGGGNNEQFF. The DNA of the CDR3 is TGTGCCAGCAGCTTGGGGGGAGGGAACAATGAGCAGTTCTTC.

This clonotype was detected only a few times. The CDR3 here is CASTQRQGGAQTNEKLFF. Here the CDR3 DNA reads TGTGCCAGCACCCAGAGACAGGGCGGGGCACAAACTAATGAAAAACTGTTTTTT. The rearrangement links TRBV12-3 or TRBV12-4 to TRBJ1-4; 7 bases map to TRBD1. The CDR3 extends over 18 amino acids. The V gene end was trimmed by 7 bases and the J gene end by 1 base; junction bases not matched to a gene: 15.

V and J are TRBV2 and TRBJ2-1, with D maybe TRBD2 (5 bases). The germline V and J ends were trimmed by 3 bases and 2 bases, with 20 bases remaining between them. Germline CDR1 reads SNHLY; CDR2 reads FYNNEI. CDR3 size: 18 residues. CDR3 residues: CASSDERTSPIPYNEQFF. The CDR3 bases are TGTGCCAGCAGTGATGAGCGGACCAGCCCAATACCCTACAATGAGCAGTTCTTC.

Here the CDR3 reads CASSAQTGSGEKLFF. As DNA, the CDR3 is TGTGCCAGCAGCGCCCAAACAGGTTCCGGAGAAAAACTGTTTTTT. The chain carries TRBV9 and TRBJ1-4; D possibly corresponds to TRBD1 (5 bases). Trimming pared 3 bases from V and 8 bases from J, leaving 17 bases between. The CDR3 totals 15 residues. Per the germline V gene, CDR1 is SGDLS and CDR2 is YYNGEE.

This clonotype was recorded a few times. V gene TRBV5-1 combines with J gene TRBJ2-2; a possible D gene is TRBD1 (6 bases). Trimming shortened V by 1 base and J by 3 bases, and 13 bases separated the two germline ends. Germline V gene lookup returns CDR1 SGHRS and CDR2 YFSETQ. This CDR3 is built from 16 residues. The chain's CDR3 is CASSLQIRTDTGELFF. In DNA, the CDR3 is TGCGCCAGCAGCTTGCAGATCAGGACAGACACCGGGGAGCTGTTTTTT.

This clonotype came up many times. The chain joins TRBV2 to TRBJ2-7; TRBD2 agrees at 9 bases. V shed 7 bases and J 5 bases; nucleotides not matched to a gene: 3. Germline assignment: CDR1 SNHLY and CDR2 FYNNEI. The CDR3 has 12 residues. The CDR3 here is CASTRTSDEQYF. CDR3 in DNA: TGTGCCAGCACCAGGACTAGCGACGAGCAGTACTTC. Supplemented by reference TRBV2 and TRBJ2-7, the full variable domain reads EPEVTQTPSHQVTQMGQEVILRCVPISNHLYFYWYRQILGQKVEFLVSFYNNEISEKSEIFDDQFSVERPDGSNFTLKIRSTKLEDSAMYFCASTRTSDEQYFGPGTRLTVT.

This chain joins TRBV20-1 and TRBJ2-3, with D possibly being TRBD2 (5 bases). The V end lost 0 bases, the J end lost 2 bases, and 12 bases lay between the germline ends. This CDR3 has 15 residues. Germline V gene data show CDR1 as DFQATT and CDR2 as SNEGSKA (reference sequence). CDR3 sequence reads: CSARDLEVNTDTQYF. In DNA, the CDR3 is TGCAGTGCTAGAGATTTGGAGGTCAACACAGATACGCAGTATTTT.

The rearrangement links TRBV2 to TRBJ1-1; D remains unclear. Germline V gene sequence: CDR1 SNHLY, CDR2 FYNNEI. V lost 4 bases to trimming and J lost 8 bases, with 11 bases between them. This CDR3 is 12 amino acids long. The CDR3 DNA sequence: TGTGCCAGCAGTGCCACAAGACTCGAAGCTTTCTTT. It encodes CASSATRLEAFF.